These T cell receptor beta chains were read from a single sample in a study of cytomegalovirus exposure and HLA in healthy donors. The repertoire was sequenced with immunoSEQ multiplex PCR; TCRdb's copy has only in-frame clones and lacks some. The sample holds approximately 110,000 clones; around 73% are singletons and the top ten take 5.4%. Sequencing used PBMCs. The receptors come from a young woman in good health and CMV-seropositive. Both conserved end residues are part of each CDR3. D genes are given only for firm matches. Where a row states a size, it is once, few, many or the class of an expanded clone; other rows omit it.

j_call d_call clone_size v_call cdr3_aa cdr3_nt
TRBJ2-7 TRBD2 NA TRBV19 CASSGTRGYEQYF TGTGCCAGTTCCGGGACTAGGGGGTACGAGCAGTACTTC
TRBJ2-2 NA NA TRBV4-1 CASSQSGELFF TGCGCCAGCAGCCAATCTGGGGAGCTGTTTTTT
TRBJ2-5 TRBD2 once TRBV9 CASSVGGGAETQYF TGTGCCAGCAGCGTAGGCGGGGGGGCGGAGACCCAGTACTTC
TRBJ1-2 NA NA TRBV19 CASSIDPGLWGVSDYGYTF TGTGCCAGTAGTATAGATCCCGGACTCTGGGGAGTGAGTGACTATGGCTACACCTTC
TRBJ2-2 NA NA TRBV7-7 CASSSLDTGELFF TGTGCTAGCAGCTCCCTTGACACCGGGGAGCTGTTTTTT
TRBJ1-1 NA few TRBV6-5 CASSGLMNTEAFF TGTGCCAGCAGTGGACTTATGAACACTGAAGCTTTCTTT
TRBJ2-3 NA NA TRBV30 CAWSPLANRDTQYF TGTGCCTGGAGCCCACTAGCCAACAGAGATACGCAGTATTTT
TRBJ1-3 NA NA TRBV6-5 CASLLGNTIYF TGTGCCAGCCTTTTGGGAAACACCATATATTTT
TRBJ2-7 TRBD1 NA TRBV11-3 CASSPPGQGFGYEQYF TGTGCCAGCAGCCCCCCGGGACAGGGGTTTGGCTACGAGCAGTACTTC
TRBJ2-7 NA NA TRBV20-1 CSANRDYEQYF TGCAGTGCTAACCGGGACTACGAGCAGTACTTC
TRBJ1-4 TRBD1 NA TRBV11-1 CASSKFQGQNEKLFF TGTGCCAGCAGCAAATTTCAGGGACAGAATGAAAAACTGTTTTTT
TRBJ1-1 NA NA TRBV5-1 CASSFAGVYTEAFF TGCGCCAGCAGCTTCGCAGGGGTGTACACTGAAGCTTTCTTT
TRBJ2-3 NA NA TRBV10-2 CASSENSMDTQYF TGCGCCAGCAGTGAGAACAGCATGGATACGCAGTATTTT
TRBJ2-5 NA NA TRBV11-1 CASSTRTTRMETQYF TGTGCCAGCAGCACAAGAACAACCCGAATGGAGACCCAGTACTTC